One sample yielded the 15 T cell receptor beta chains listed below, sequenced in a study of T cells after yellow fever vaccination. TCRdb passed the 5' RACE reads through MiXCR, listing each CDR3 protein once. The sample includes some 500,000 distinct CDR3 sequences, approximately 13% of them seen just once. This material consisted of PBMCs, taken on the day of the yellow fever booster vaccination. The receptors were sampled from a man aged 25-45 years who received the YFV17D yellow fever vaccine.

The chain uses TRBV9 and TRBJ1-1; perhaps TRBD1 as D (6 bases). V lost 2 bases and J 5 bases, leaving 13 bases between the germline ends. Germline V gene sequence: CDR1 SGDLS, CDR2 YYNGEE. This CDR3 region has 14 residues. Here the CDR3 DNA reads TGTGCCAGCAGCGTCCTGGCGAGGGGGACTGAAGCTTTCTTT. Translating gives CASSVLARGTEAFF.

This clonotype was recorded a few times. The rearrangement joins TRBV9 to TRBJ2-1; no reliable D call. Germline CDR1 is SGDLS and CDR2 is YYNGEE. V was pared by 0 bases and J by 2 bases, with 15 bases between. The CDR3 sequence is 17 residues long. The CDR3 DNA is TGTGCCAGCAGCGTAGAAGTAGGCGGCCTGACCTACAATGAGCAGTTCTTC. It specifies CASSVEVGGLTYNEQFF.

This clonotype has ten or more counts. This sequence joins TRBV6-2 or TRBV6-3 and TRBJ2-1; 9 bases match TRBD1. Trimming took 2 bases from V and 7 from J; bases not matched to a gene: 12. The CDR3 contains 17 residues. Germline V lookup: CDR1 MNHEY, CDR2 SVGEGT. The CDR3 sequence is CASSYTQGQGWLNEQFF. The CDR3 nucleotides are TGTGCCAGCAGTTACACCCAGGGACAGGGTTGGTTGAATGAGCAGTTCTTC.

This clonotype has just a few counts. The V gene is TRBV30, the J gene TRBJ2-2, with D uncertain. From germline, CDR1 is GTSNPN and CDR2 SVGIG (reference sequence). This CDR3 region has 14 residues. With 4 bases removed from V and 1 base from J, the gap between germline ends came to 10 bases. CDR3 sequence reads: CAWNFYGNTGELFF. DNA for the CDR3: TGTGCCTGGAATTTTTACGGGAACACCGGGGAGCTGTTTTTT.

The genes are TRBV20-1 and TRBJ2-5; the match to TRBD2 covers 11 bases. The CDR3 spans 15 residues. Germline V gene lookup returns CDR1 DFQATT and CDR2 SNEGSKA (reference sequence). J gave up 5 bases and V 6 bases, and 11 bases lay outside the gene matches. The CDR3 DNA reads as TGCAGTGCAGGGCATAGCGGGAGGGCCCCGGAGACCCAGTACTTC. It specifies CSAGHSGRAPETQYF.

The chain joins TRBV4-3 to TRBJ2-2, with D maybe TRBD2 (5 bases). Trimming took off 0 bases at V and 5 bases at J, with 10 bases between the two ends. Germline lookup yields CDR1 LGHNA and CDR2 YSLEER. There are 15 residues in the CDR3. The CDR3 sequence is CASSQEAGVTGELFF. The CDR3, as DNA: TGCGCCAGCAGCCAAGAGGCCGGGGTTACCGGGGAGCTGTTTTTT.

The chain employs TRBV24-1 and TRBJ2-1; the D gene is possibly TRBD1 (6 bases). This CDR3 is 15 amino acids long. CDR1 and CDR2 (germline): KGHDR, SFDVKD. The V end lost 4 bases, the J end lost 1 base, and 10 bases lay between the germline ends. The CDR3: CATSEGGPSYNEQFF. DNA of the CDR3: TGTGCCACCAGTGAAGGGGGACCATCCTACAATGAGCAGTTCTTC.

The rearrangement joins TRBV7-4 to TRBJ2-4, with D possibly being TRBD1 or TRBD2 (5 bases each). V was cut by 0 bases and J by 0 bases, with 12 bases left in between. The CDR3 consists of 17 residues. The germline CDR1 and CDR2 sequences are SGHVT and SQSDAQ. Here the CDR3 reads CASSLAGVGVAKNIQYF. The CDR3 DNA sequence: TGTGCCAGCAGCTTAGCAGGTGTGGGGGTAGCCAAAAACATTCAGTACTTC. Filled out from reference TRBV7-4 and TRBJ2-4, the complete variable domain reads GAGVSQSPRYKVAKRGRDVALRCDSISGHVTLYWYRQTLGQGSEVLTYSQSDAQRDKSGRPSGRFSAERPERSVSTLKIQRTEQGDSAVYLCASSLAGVGVAKNIQYFGAGTRLSVL.

The chain is built from TRBV18 and TRBJ1-4; D is unclear. With 5 bases removed from V and 4 bases from J, the gap between germline ends came to 14 bases. The CDR3 contains 15 residues. CDR1 KGHSH and CDR2 LQKENI come from the germline V gene. CDR3 sequence reads: CASSATSDYNEKLFF. CDR3 nucleotides: TGTGCCAGCTCAGCAACCAGCGATTATAATGAAAAACTGTTTTTT.

This clonotype was seen more than once but under ten times. The chain recombines TRBV12-3 or TRBV12-4 with TRBJ2-4; no clear D gene. The V and J ends lost 1 base and 0 bases respectively, with 13 bases between them. The CDR3 length is 17 residues. DNA of the CDR3: TGTGCCAGCAGTTTAGGTTTTGACGGCAGAGCCAAAAACATTCAGTACTTC. It is translated as CASSLGFDGRAKNIQYF.

The chain links TRBV11-2 to TRBJ2-5, with D uncertain. The CDR3 totals 14 residues. V dropped 3 bases and J dropped 1 base, with 9 bases sitting between them. Germline CDR1 reads SGHAT; CDR2 reads FQNNGV. The CDR3 DNA sequence: TGTGCCAGCAGCTTCGGGCGGATCCAAGAGACCCAGTACTTC. It specifies CASSFGRIQETQYF.

This rearrangement joins TRBV24-1 to TRBJ1-2; a possible D gene is TRBD1 (5 bases). This CDR3 has 16 residues. Germline V CDR1 and CDR2: KGHDR, SFDVKD. The V end was cut by 3 bases, the J end by 4 bases, with 17 bases between. CDR3 DNA sequence: TGTGCCACCAGTGATACACTTGGGACTGACAGCTATGGCTACACCTTC. Translation gives CATSDTLGTDSYGYTF.

In this sample, this clonotype turned up a few times. The chain employs TRBV5-1 and TRBJ1-1, with unresolved D. The CDR3 is 13 amino acids. Per germline, CDR1 SGHRS and CDR2 YFSETQ. V lost 6 bases and J 5 bases, leaving 14 bases between the germline ends. The chain's CDR3 is CASTPLEETEAFF. In DNA form, the CDR3 reads TGCGCCAGCACCCCCTTGGAGGAGACTGAAGCTTTCTTT.

The DNA of the CDR3 is TGTGCCAGCAGCTTATTCAGCGGGACGGGCACCGGGGAGCTGTTTTTT. It yields the protein CASSLFSGTGTGELFF. The chain joins TRBV7-9 to TRBJ2-2, with TRBD2 matching over 7 bases. This CDR3 comprises 16 residues. The V and J ends lost 2 bases and 4 bases, in that order; junction bases with no gene match: 7. CDR1 and CDR2 from the germline V gene are SEHNR and FQNEAQ (reference sequence).

This clonotype has only a few counts. The V and J genes are TRBV3-1 and TRBJ2-7, with D possibly matching TRBD1 (5 bases). The ends were cut back, 0 bases at V and 3 bases at J, with 15 bases in the middle. This CDR3 region has 16 residues. In germline, CDR1 is LGHDT, CDR2 YNNKEL (reference sequence). The CDR3 DNA follows: TGTGCCAGCAGCCAAGACCAGGGTTCCCCACTCTACGAGCAGTACTTC. It translates to CASSQDQGSPLYEQYF.